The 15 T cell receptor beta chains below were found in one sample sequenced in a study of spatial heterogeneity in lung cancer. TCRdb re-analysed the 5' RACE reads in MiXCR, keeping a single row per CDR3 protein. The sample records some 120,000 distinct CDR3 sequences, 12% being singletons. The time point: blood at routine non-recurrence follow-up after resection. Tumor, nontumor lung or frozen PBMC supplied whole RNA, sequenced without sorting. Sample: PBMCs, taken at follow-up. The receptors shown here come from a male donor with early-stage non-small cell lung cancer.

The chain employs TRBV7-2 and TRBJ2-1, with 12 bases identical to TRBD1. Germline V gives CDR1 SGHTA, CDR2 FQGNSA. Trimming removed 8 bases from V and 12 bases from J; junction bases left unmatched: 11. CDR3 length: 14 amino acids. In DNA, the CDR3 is TGTGCCAGCCGGCCCCCGGGACAGGGGGCAATGCAGTTCTTC. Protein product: CASRPPGQGAMQFF.

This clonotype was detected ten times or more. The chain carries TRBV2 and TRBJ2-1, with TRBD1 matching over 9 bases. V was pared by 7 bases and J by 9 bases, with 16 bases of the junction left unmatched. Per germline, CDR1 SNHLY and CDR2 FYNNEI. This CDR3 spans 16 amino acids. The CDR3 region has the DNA TGTGCCAGCACCGACGAGGGGACAGGGATTCGATCTGAGCAGTTCTTC. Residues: CASTDEGTGIRSEQFF. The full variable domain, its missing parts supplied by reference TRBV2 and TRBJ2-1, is EPEVTQTPSHQVTQMGQEVILRCVPISNHLYFYWYRQILGQKVEFLVSFYNNEISEKSEIFDDQFSVERPDGSNFTLKIRSTKLEDSAMYFCASTDEGTGIRSEQFFGPGTRLTVL.

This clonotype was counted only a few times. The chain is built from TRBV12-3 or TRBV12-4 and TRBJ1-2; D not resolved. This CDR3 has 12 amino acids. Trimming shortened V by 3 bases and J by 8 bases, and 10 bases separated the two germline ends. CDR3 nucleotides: TGTGCCAGCAGTTTTTTGAGCGCAGGCTACACCTTC. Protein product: CASSFLSAGYTF.

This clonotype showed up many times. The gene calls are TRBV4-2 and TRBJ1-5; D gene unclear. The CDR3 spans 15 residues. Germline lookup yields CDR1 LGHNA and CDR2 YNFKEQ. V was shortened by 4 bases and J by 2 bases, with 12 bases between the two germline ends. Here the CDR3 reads CASSPIRVGNQPQHF. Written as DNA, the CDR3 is TGTGCCAGCAGCCCAATAAGGGTGGGCAATCAGCCCCAGCATTTT.

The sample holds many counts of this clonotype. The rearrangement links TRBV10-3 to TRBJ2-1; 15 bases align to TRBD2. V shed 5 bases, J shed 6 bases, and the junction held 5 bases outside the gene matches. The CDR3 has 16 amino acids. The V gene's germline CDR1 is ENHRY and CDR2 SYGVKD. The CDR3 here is CAISTLGLAGGNEQFF. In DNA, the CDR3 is TGTGCCATCAGTACTTTGGGACTAGCGGGGGGCAATGAGCAGTTCTTC.

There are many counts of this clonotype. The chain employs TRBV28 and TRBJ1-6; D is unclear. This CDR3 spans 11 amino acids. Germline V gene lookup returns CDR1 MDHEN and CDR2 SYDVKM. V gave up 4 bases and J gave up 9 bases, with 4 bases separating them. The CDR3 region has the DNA TGTGCCAGCAGTTCGCGTTCACCCCTCCACTTT. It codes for CASSSRSPLHF.

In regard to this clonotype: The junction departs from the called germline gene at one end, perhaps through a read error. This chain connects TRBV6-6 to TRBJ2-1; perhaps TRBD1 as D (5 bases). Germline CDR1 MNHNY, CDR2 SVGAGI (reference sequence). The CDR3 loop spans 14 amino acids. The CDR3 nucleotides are TGTGCCAGCAGTTACTCAAGGGGCTACAATGAGCTGTTCTTC. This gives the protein CASSYSRGYNELFF.

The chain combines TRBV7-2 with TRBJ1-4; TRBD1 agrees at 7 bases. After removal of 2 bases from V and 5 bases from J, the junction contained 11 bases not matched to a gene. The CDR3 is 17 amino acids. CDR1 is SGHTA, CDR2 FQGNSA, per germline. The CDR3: CASSLTLYRGRNEKLFF. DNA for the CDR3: TGTGCCAGCAGCTTAACCTTATACAGGGGAAGGAATGAAAAACTGTTTTTT.

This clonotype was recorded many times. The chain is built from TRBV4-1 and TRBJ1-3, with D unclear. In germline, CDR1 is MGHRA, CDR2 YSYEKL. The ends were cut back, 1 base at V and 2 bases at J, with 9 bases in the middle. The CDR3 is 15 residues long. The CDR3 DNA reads TGCGCCAGCAGCCAAGTTATTGGCCCTGGAAACACCATATATTTT. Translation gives CASSQVIGPGNTIYF.

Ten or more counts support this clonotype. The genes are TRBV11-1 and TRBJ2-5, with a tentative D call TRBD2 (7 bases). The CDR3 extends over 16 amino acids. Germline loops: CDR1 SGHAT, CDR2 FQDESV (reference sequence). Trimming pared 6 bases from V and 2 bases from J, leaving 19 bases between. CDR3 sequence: CASSWGGSWRQETQYF. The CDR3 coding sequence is TGTGCCAGCAGTTGGGGGGGCAGTTGGAGGCAAGAGACCCAGTACTTC.

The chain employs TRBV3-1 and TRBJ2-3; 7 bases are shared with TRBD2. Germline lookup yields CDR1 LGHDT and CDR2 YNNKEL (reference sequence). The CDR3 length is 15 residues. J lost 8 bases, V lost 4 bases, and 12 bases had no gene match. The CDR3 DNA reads TGTGCCAGCAGCCCCGGGAGGCTTCTTGGGGGTACGCAGTATTTT. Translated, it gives CASSPGRLLGGTQYF.

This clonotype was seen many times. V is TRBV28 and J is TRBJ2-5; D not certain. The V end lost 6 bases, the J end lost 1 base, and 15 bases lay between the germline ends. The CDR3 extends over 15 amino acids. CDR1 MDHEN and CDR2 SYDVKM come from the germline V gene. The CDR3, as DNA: TGTGCCAGCAGCTCAACCCCGGCTCTCCAAGAGACCCAGTACTTC. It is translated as CASSSTPALQETQYF.

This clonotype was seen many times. The CDR3 protein is CASSRAKDYEQYF. As DNA, the CDR3 is TGCGCCAGCAGCCGAGCCAAGGACTACGAGCAGTACTTC. The V and J genes are TRBV4-3 and TRBJ2-7; D gene unclear. There are 13 residues in the CDR3. Trimming removed 4 bases at V and 3 bases at J, with 10 bases between. Germline CDR1 is LGHNA and CDR2 is YSLEER.

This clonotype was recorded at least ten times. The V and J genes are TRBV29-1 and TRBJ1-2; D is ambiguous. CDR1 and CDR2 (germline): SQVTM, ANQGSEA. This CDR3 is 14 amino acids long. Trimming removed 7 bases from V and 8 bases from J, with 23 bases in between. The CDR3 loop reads CSDRPPFSSAGYTF. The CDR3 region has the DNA TGCAGCGACCGTCCACCTTTTAGCTCCGCGGGCTACACCTTC.

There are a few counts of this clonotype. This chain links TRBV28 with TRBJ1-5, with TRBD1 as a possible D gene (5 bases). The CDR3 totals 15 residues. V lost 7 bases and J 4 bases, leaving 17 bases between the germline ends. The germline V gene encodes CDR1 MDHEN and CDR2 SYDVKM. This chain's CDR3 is CASITGLRRNQPQHF. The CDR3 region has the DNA TGTGCCAGCATTACGGGGCTACGACGAAATCAGCCCCAGCATTTT.